Listed below are T cell receptor beta chains from one sample, sequenced in a study of cytomegalovirus exposure and HLA in healthy donors. The repertoire was sequenced with immunoSEQ multiplex PCR; TCRdb's copy has only in-frame clones and lacks some. The table shows some 140,000 clones, with 70% to 80% occurring only once. The specimen sequenced was PBMCs. The receptor set was obtained from a man aged 25-45 years in good health and CMV-seropositive. Each CDR3 is given with its conserved first and last residue. A D gene is named only where the DNA matches it firmly. Some rows have no size entry. The others give once, few or many, or a class for an expanded clone.

TRBV29-1	few	TRBJ2-7	TRBD1	CSVSYRDRAYEQYF	TGCAGCGTGTCTTACCGGGACAGGGCCTACGAGCAGTACTTC
TRBV10-1	once	TRBJ2-3	.	CASSDHTDTQYF	TGCGCCAGCAGTGACCATACAGATACGCAGTATTTT
TRBV25-1	.	TRBJ2-3	TRBD2	CASSRLAGEVFTDTQYF	TGTGCCAGCAGTAGGCTAGCGGGAGAGGTTTTCACAGATACGCAGTATTTT
TRBV7-8	.	TRBJ2-3	.	CASSLEGSKDTQYF	TGTGCCAGCAGCTTAGAAGGTAGCAAAGATACGCAGTATTTT
TRBV7-3	.	TRBJ2-5	.	CASSLIQTETQYF	TGTGCCAGCAGCTTAATACAGACGGAGACCCAGTACTTC
TRBV18	.	TRBJ1-2	.	CASSPTDSNYGYTF	TGTGCCAGCTCACCGACAGACTCCAACTATGGCTACACCTTC
TRBV27	.	TRBJ1-5	TRBD1	CASSTDRDGQPQHF	TGTGCCAGCAGTACGGACAGGGACGGTCAGCCCCAGCATTTT
TRBV10-1	.	TRBJ2-1	TRBD2	CASSEGLAGYNEQFF	TGCGCCAGCAGTGAGGGGCTAGCGGGGTACAATGAGCAGTTCTTC
TRBV6-1	.	TRBJ1-5	TRBD1	CASSVFRQGDQPQHF	TGTGCCAGCAGCGTATTTCGACAGGGGGATCAGCCCCAGCATTTT
TRBV7-8	.	TRBJ2-5	TRBD2	CASSSDGTSSKETQYF	TGTGCCAGCAGCTCCGATGGGACTAGCTCGAAAGAGACCCAGTACTTC
TRBV7-8	few	TRBJ1-4	.	CASSFREAGTNEKLFF	TGTGCCAGCAGCTTTCGGGAGGCAGGGACGAATGAAAAACTGTTTTTT
TRBV11-2	once	TRBJ2-1	TRBD1	CASSTGTGGYNEQFF	TGTGCCAGCAGCACCGGGACAGGGGGCTACAATGAGCAGTTCTTC
TRBV11-3	.	TRBJ2-1	TRBD2	CASSLEASGNYEQFF	TGTGCCAGCAGCTTAGAAGCTAGCGGGAACTATGAGCAGTTCTTC
TRBV7-6	.	TRBJ2-3	.	CASSLGQFTDTQYF	TGTGCCAGCAGCTTAGGACAGTTCACAGATACGCAGTATTTT
TRBV7-9	.	TRBJ2-3	TRBD2	CASSLGYVGTSGRDTQYF	TGTGCCAGCAGCTTAGGTTACGTCGGGACTAGCGGGAGGGATACGCAGTATTTT
TRBV5-1	.	TRBJ1-1	.	CASSKTTGNTEAFF	TGCGCCAGCAGCAAGACCACAGGGAACACTGAAGCTTTCTTT
TRBV2	few	TRBJ2-1	.	CASSRQVISPSSYNEQFF	TGTGCCAGCAGCAGACAGGTTATCTCCCCCAGCTCCTACAATGAGCAGTTCTTC
TRBV27	.	TRBJ2-4	TRBD1	CASSPKTGASNIQYF	TGTGCCAGCAGCCCCAAGACAGGGGCTTCCAACATTCAGTACTTC
TRBV28	.	TRBJ1-2	.	CASSSTGPPYGYTF	TGTGCCAGCAGTTCCACAGGACCTCCCTATGGCTACACCTTC
TRBV19	.	TRBJ2-1	.	CASLRDAQFF	TGTGCCAGCCTTAGAGATGCGCAGTTCTTC
TRBV11-2	.	TRBJ2-7	.	CASSPPWRDGEQYF	TGTGCCAGCAGCCCCCCCTGGAGGGATGGCGAGCAGTACTTC
TRBV2	.	TRBJ2-7	.	CASSGSQRSYEQYF	TGTGCCAGCAGTGGGAGTCAACGCTCCTACGAGCAGTACTTC
TRBV5-5	.	TRBJ1-5	.	CASSFGQNSNQPQHF	TGTGCCAGCAGCTTCGGACAGAATAGCAATCAGCCCCAGCATTTT
TRBV7-2	.	TRBJ2-2	.	CASSFFGGELFF	TGTGCCAGCAGCTTTTTCGGCGGGGAGCTGTTTTTT
TRBV9	.	TRBJ1-4	TRBD1	CASSVTGGSGTNEKLFF	TGTGCCAGCAGCGTCACAGGGGGATCGGGCACTAATGAAAAACTGTTTTTT
TRBV28	.	TRBJ1-2	TRBD1	CASRPSDRDNYGYTF	TGTGCCAGCAGACCCTCGGACAGGGATAACTATGGCTACACCTTC
TRBV7-9	.	TRBJ2-7	.	CASSLENQYAYEQYF	TGTGCCAGCAGCTTAGAGAACCAGTATGCCTACGAGCAGTACTTC
TRBV9	once	TRBJ2-3	TRBD2	CASGATSVADTQYF	TGTGCCAGCGGGGCGACTAGCGTCGCAGATACGCAGTATTTT
TRBV2	.	TRBJ1-4	.	CASSDRGFEKLFF	TGTGCCAGCAGTGATCGGGGTTTTGAAAAACTGTTTTTT
TRBV15	.	TRBJ2-7	TRBD2	CATSRASGAYEQYF	TGTGCCACCAGCAGAGCTAGCGGGGCCTACGAGCAGTACTTC
TRBV6-1	once	TRBJ1-2	.	CASSEFGGYGYTF	TGTGCCAGCAGTGAATTCGGAGGGTATGGCTACACCTTC
TRBV5-6	.	TRBJ2-7	.	CASSPPGGPYEQYF	TGTGCCAGCAGCCCCCCCGGCGGGCCCTACGAGCAGTACTTC
TRBV6-1	.	TRBJ1-5	TRBD1	CATDRGQPQHF	TGTGCCACTGACAGGGGCCAGCCCCAGCATTTT